This T cell receptor (beta chain) was profiled in a study of vaccination effects on CD4 cells after COVID-19. Whole-study context: Post-vaccine sampling occurred a median 72 days after the second dose.

Germline V gene data show CDR1 as SGHTA and CDR2 as FQGNSA. V was clipped by 2 bases and J by 0 bases, with 8 bases between them. The CDR3 consists of 15 residues. This clone was seen only a few times. Its cognate antigen is unknown. Repertoires were generated with immunoSEQ multiplex PCR, while TCRdb's copy carries only in-frame clones and drops some. The repertoire holds approximately 83,000 clones, with around 77% as singletons. Ahead of sequencing, the ViraFEST assay grew antigen-specific CD4+ T cells using viral peptide pools. The authors isolated CD4+ T cells after around 11 days of culture. Each participant was given two doses of one vaccine (BNT162b2 or mRNA-1273). Testing of the vaccine recipients showed negative nucleocapsid antibodies and no prior SARS-CoV-2 infection.

The receptor was isolated from a human donor who received a COVID-19 vaccine. The chain links TRBV7-2 to TRBJ1-5; no reliable D call. This specimen was CD4+ T cells from PBMCs cultured with HCoV-OC43 spike peptides, taken after COVID-19 vaccination. Noted subset: HCoV-OC43 spike overlapping peptide pool stimulation. For the CDR3, the DNA is TGTGCCAGCAGCTTACTGGGTTATAGCAATCAGCCCCAGCATTTT. It codes for CASSLLGYSNQPQHF.